This T cell receptor beta chain was observed in a study of blood T cell repertoires in COVID-19 (dated by TCRdb to 2020 to 2022). In the study overall: Samples covering the acute and convalescent phases of COVID-19 were provided by collaborators in the United States, Italy and Spain. Deeply sampled blood TCRbeta repertoires from subjects exposed to, actively infected with, or recovered from COVID-19 were included in the dataset. The samples were drawn from the first 160 participants of the ongoing ImmuneRACE study and from about 1,200 subjects provided by 6 global collaborators. Nearly every sample came with metadata listing a de-identified subject ID, COVID-19 status, age in years and sex. The repertoires were released in a freely available public database meant as a resource for research on the immune response to SARS-CoV-2. HLA class I and class II types, where available, came from metadata supplied by the sample provider rather than from assay-based typing. The material from the prospective study consisted of cDNA or gDNA derived from T cells, B-cell-depleted T cells, or PBMCs. The study at large found these results: How much clinical and demographic metadata was included differed by source and by participant, and the metadata was provided uncurated.

The immunoSEQ Assay, a bias-controlled multiplex PCR, was used to amplify TCRbeta CDR3 regions from genomic DNA. In the source study's methods: Within the assay, amplification of reference gene primers was used to estimate how many nucleated cells each sample contained. Sequence reads were collapsed and filtered to measure the absolute abundance of every unique TCRbeta CDR3 rearrangement. For each sample, productive Simpson clonality was calculated as the square root of Simpson's diversity index across productive rearrangements. Here the immuneACCESS table is served through TCRdb, limited to in-frame sequences with V and J called. Missing clones are a known gap in these copies; in checked studies unresolved V genes cover under half, and the rest lacks a known reason. Clonal size and the V and J genes are those of that table, whereas D and trimming came from the DNA. The sample contains about 350,000 clones, about 88% of them found a single time. The ten largest clones represent about 0.94% of the sample.

Of note for this clone: The target of this receptor is not known. No qualities accompany the bases; no much larger clone lies one base away.

CDR1 and CDR2, looked up from the germline V gene, are SNHLY and FYNNEI. Its CDR3 holds 15 amino acids, cysteine through phenylalanine. The entry retains the CDR3 DNA only, 45 bases that are in frame from base 1. V is reduced by 6 bases and J by 0 bases, leaving a spacing of 13 bases between them. Enrolling through a virtual design, the prospective study's participants ranged in age from roughly 18 to 89 years and lived across 20 to 25 United States geographic areas. Cohort assignment in the prospective study relied on participant-reported clinical history from a screening survey and a study questionnaire. Exposed participants had been in contact, within 2 weeks of entering the study, with a person who had a PCR-confirmed or clinician-diagnosed case of COVID-19. In the prospective study, whole blood, serum and a nasopharyngeal or oropharyngeal swab were collected from each participant by mobile phlebotomists. Additional blood draws and questionnaires over a 2-month period could optionally be provided by prospective study participants. Prospective study blood samples were shipped either frozen or at room temperature before DNA extraction.

Sequencing was performed on PBMCs or T cells enriched from blood (not recorded which). The source of this sequence is a woman aged 25 to 39 who had been exposed to COVID-19. The V gene is TRBV2 and the J gene is TRBJ2-3; TRBD2 is a weak D gene call, 5 bases matching. The CDR3 in this case is CASREVRSSTDTQYF. The DNA is as follows: TGTGCCAGCAGGGAGGTTAGGAGCAGCACAGATACGCAGTATTTT.